These 10 T cell receptor beta chains share one sample of origin, sequenced in a study of CD8+ T cells in alopecia areata. Reverse transcribed after extraction, RNA yielded cDNA as the sequencing template. Sequenced by immunoSEQ multiplex PCR; TCRdb stores in-frame clones only, minus some. The sample holds around 100,000 clones, 65% to 90% seen once. Treatment here: oral pan-JAK inhibitor, 5-10 mg twice daily. The specimen was CD8+ T cells sorted from blood, collected between weeks 30 and 35, from a patient treated with tofacitinib. The receptors stem from a human donor with alopecia areata.

This chain uses TRBV7-9 with TRBJ2-4; D remains ambiguous. The V end was cut by 6 bases, the J end by 0 bases, with 21 bases between. CDR3 length equals 18 residues. Germline-derived CDR1 and CDR2 are SEHNR and FQNEAQ (reference sequence). The DNA for the CDR3 is TGTGCCAGCAGTTCGGTTGTAGGGCCGTCACCAGCCAAAAACATTCAGTACTTC. Translated, it gives CASSSVVGPSPAKNIQYF.

This clone occurred a few times. The gene calls are TRBV30 and TRBJ2-1; D is perhaps TRBD2 (6 bases). Germline V gene data show CDR1 as GTSNPN and CDR2 as SVGIG (reference sequence). The ends were cut back, 0 bases at V and 10 bases at J, with 13 bases in the middle. This CDR3 has 13 amino acids. Here the CDR3 DNA reads TGTGCCTGGAGTGTTCCAGACGCGGGGGAGCAGTTCTTC. This codes for CAWSVPDAGEQFF.

This clone was seen a few times. The chain carries TRBV10-2 and TRBJ2-7; D is possibly TRBD1 (5 bases). The V gene's germline CDR1 is WSHSY and CDR2 SAAADI. V lost 3 bases to trimming and J lost 0 bases, with 9 bases between them. This CDR3 is 14 amino acids long. The CDR3, as DNA: TGCGCCAGCAGTGACCCTGACAGCTCCTACGAGCAGTACTTC. Encoded protein: CASSDPDSSYEQYF.

This chain uses TRBV4-1 with TRBJ2-7, with 13 nucleotides matching TRBD2. The CDR3 spans 17 residues. Trimming cost V 3 bases and J 0 bases; bases outside gene matches: 5. Germline values: CDR1 MGHRA, CDR2 YSYEKL. The CDR3 sequence is CASSHGTSGIHSYEQYF. The CDR3 DNA sequence: TGCGCCAGCAGCCACGGGACTAGCGGGATCCACTCCTACGAGCAGTACTTC.

The chain is built from TRBV2 and TRBJ2-3; D is perhaps TRBD2 (5 bases). CDR3 length: 16 amino acids. CDR1 and CDR2 from the germline V gene are SNHLY and FYNNEI. The V and J ends lost 6 bases and 1 base respectively, with 17 bases between them. CDR3 region: CASSESPRRGTDTQYF. CDR3 nucleotide sequence: TGTGCCAGCAGCGAATCCCCACGGCGGGGCACAGATACGCAGTATTTT.

The chain couples TRBV4-1 to TRBJ2-3; 9 bases line up with TRBD1. V was clipped by 0 bases and J by 6 bases; unmatched bases: 10. In germline, CDR1 is MGHRA, CDR2 YSYEKL. The CDR3 runs 17 residues. The CDR3 DNA sequence: TGCGCCAGCAGCCAAGATTCTAGGACAGGGGATAGGGATACGCAGTATTTT. As protein: CASSQDSRTGDRDTQYF.

This sequence joins TRBV29-1 and TRBJ2-3, with D perhaps matching TRBD1 or TRBD2 (5 bases each). Germline lookup yields CDR1 SQVTM and CDR2 ANQGSEA. This CDR3 has 17 amino acids. The V end was cut by 0 bases, the J end by 0 bases, with 16 bases between. CDR3 sequence reads: CSVEDRRMGVSTDTQYF. CDR3 sequence (DNA): TGCAGCGTTGAAGATCGTAGAATGGGGGTTAGCACAGATACGCAGTATTTT.

The chain is built from TRBV7-3 and TRBJ2-2, with D possibly TRBD2 on 6 matching bases. Germline assignment: CDR1 SGHTA and CDR2 FQGTGA. Trimming took 5 bases from V and 2 from J, leaving 21 bases between them. The CDR3 runs 18 residues. The CDR3 sequence is CASSPYLGGPHNTGELFF. The DNA for the CDR3 is TGTGCCAGCAGCCCGTACTTGGGGGGTCCACATAACACCGGGGAGCTGTTTTTT.

This clone was seen only once. This chain connects TRBV28 to TRBJ2-5; 8 positions agree with TRBD1. The DNA end is more similar to TRBJ2-7, so the J call may be wrong. This CDR3 spans 15 amino acids. The V gene's germline CDR1 is MDHEN and CDR2 SYDVKM. The chain's CDR3 is CASSARTGNSYEQYF. The CDR3 DNA sequence: TGTGCCAGCAGCGCTAGGACAGGGAACTCCTACGAGCAGTACTTC.

The chain is built from TRBV7-9 and TRBJ2-5, with 9 bases aligning to TRBD1. V lost 5 bases, J lost 0 bases, and 7 bases stayed unmatched. Per the germline V gene, CDR1 is SEHNR and CDR2 is FQNEAQ (reference sequence). The CDR3 is 16 amino acids. CDR3 loop: CASSVLRDRDQETQYF. The CDR3 DNA reads as TGTGCCAGCAGCGTACTGCGGGACAGGGACCAAGAGACCCAGTACTTC.